The 21 T cell receptor beta chains presented below share a single source sample, sequenced in a study of regulatory T cells in long-lasting Graves disease. Time point defined: newly diagnosed GD, antithyroid drugs for less than 3 months. Following extraction of RNA from PBMCs, that RNA was used to make the TCR library. Construction of TCR beta libraries relied on iRepertoire HTBI primers and on Arm-PCR targeting CDR3 regions. Each CDR3 protein gets one entry after TCRdb re-called the multiplex PCR reads with MiXCR. There are approximately 310,000 distinct CDR3 sequences in the sample; 18% occur only once, and roughly 35% lies in the top ten. The starting material was peripheral blood mononuclear cells (PBMCs), obtained at new diagnosis, from a patient treated with antithyroid drugs. Receptor source: a female donor with Graves disease.

The sample holds many counts of this clonotype. The V and J genes are TRBV7-2 and TRBJ2-7; tentatively, D is TRBD1 or TRBD2 (5 bases each). The CDR3 consists of 15 residues. The V gene lost 1 base and the J gene lost 2 bases, with 12 bases spanning the gap. Germline V CDR1 and CDR2: SGHTA, FQGNSA. The DNA of the CDR3 is TGTGCCAGCAGCTTAGGGGGGACGAGCACCTACGAGCAGTACTTC. This sequence encodes CASSLGGTSTYEQYF.

This clonotype was counted at least ten times. The V gene is TRBV2, the J gene TRBJ1-6; 9 bases fit TRBD1. The CDR3 is made up of 14 amino acids. The V gene end was trimmed by 5 bases and the J gene end by 11 bases; junction bases not matched to a gene: 7. From germline, CDR1 is SNHLY and CDR2 FYNNEI. The CDR3 is CASSPGTGWPPLHF. For the CDR3, the DNA is TGTGCCAGCAGTCCCGGGACAGGGTGGCCACCCCTCCACTTT.

This clonotype was recorded at least ten times. J is TRBJ2-5 and V is TRBV24-1; D may be TRBD1 (6 bases). Trimming took 3 bases from V and 4 from J, leaving 11 bases between them. There are 14 residues in the CDR3. CDR1 is KGHDR, CDR2 SFDVKD, per germline. DNA for the CDR3: TGTGCCACCAGTGATACAGGGTTCGGAGAGACCCAGTACTTC. It specifies CATSDTGFGETQYF.

The chain employs TRBV28 and TRBJ2-2; TRBD2 aligns across 9 bases. Germline CDR1 is MDHEN and CDR2 is SYDVKM. V lost 3 bases, J lost 0 bases, and 5 bases stayed unmatched. The CDR3 consists of 17 residues. Written as DNA, the CDR3 is TGTGCCAGCAGTTTTCCCGGACTAGCGTCGAACACCGGGGAGCTGTTTTTT. It yields the protein CASSFPGLASNTGELFF. Drawing the rest from reference TRBV28 and TRBJ2-2, the complete variable domain is DVKVTQSSRYLVKRTGEKVFLECVQDMDHENMFWYRQDPGLGLRLIYFSYDVKMKEKGDIPEGYSVSREKKERFSLILESASTNQTSMYLCASSFPGLASNTGELFFGEGSRLTVL.

This clonotype was seen more than once but under ten times. The CDR3 is CASSPTGTRGYTF. DNA of the CDR3: TGTGCCAGCAGTCCCACAGGGACTCGTGGCTACACCTTC. The chain employs TRBV27 and TRBJ1-2; perhaps TRBD1 as D (6 bases). Germline assignment: CDR1 MNHEY and CDR2 SMNVEV (reference sequence). This CDR3 comprises 13 residues. V was trimmed by 5 bases and J by 7 bases, leaving 14 bases between them.

Remarks on this clonotype: This may be a read error: a much more frequent sequence differs by one nucleotide. The chain joins TRBV3-1 to TRBJ2-3, with TRBD1 as a possible D gene (5 bases). Germline CDR1 and CDR2: LGHDT and YNNKEL (reference sequence). The CDR3 sequence is 12 residues long. The CDR3 DNA reads as TGTGCCATCAGCCCGAGACAGAATACGCAGTATTTT. Its protein is CAISPRQNTQYF.

Ten or more counts support this clonotype. The chain couples TRBV11-2 to TRBJ1-4, with a weak D call TRBD1 (5 bases). CDR3 length: 15 amino acids. V lost 5 bases and J 6 bases, leaving 16 bases between the germline ends. In germline, CDR1 is SGHAT, CDR2 FQNNGV. CDR3 protein: CASSTSGGDYEKLFF. The DNA for the CDR3 is TGTGCCAGCAGCACTTCTGGGGGGGATTATGAAAAACTGTTTTTT.

V usage is TRBV2 and J usage is TRBJ1-4; D remains unclear. Trimming cost V 5 bases and J 1 base, with 11 bases left between them. The CDR3 spans 15 residues. Germline CDR1 and CDR2: SNHLY and FYNNEI. The CDR3 nucleotides read TGTGCCAGCAGTTTTCAAGGGTTAACTAATGAAAAACTGTTTTTT. This gives the protein CASSFQGLTNEKLFF.

Ten or more counts support this clonotype. V gene TRBV3-1 combines with J gene TRBJ2-7; no clear D gene. With 0 bases removed from V and 8 bases from J, the gap between germline ends came to 26 bases. This CDR3 contains 18 residues. From germline, CDR1 is LGHDT and CDR2 YNNKEL (reference sequence). The CDR3 spells CASSQDRHRNGRPTKQYF. CDR3 DNA sequence: TGTGCCAGCAGCCAAGATAGGCATAGAAACGGTCGACCCACCAAGCAGTACTTC.

This rearrangement joins TRBV7-9 to TRBJ1-3; 7 bases map to TRBD1. The CDR3 spans 13 residues. V lost 5 bases to trimming and J lost 6 bases; unmatched junction nucleotides: 4. The germline V gene encodes CDR1 SEHNR and CDR2 FQNEAQ (reference sequence). The CDR3 DNA follows: TGTGCCAGCAGCAGGGACAGCTTAAACACCATATATTTT. Its translation is CASSRDSLNTIYF.

This clonotype was counted many times. The chain employs TRBV30 and TRBJ1-6; no clear D gene. Germline CDR1 reads GTSNPN; CDR2 reads SVGIG (reference sequence). The germline V and J ends were trimmed by 0 bases and 8 bases, with 14 bases remaining between them. This CDR3 is 15 amino acids long. The CDR3, as DNA: TGTGCCTGGAGTGTACGGGTGGCCTCACATTCACCCCTCCACTTT. Its translation: CAWSVRVASHSPLHF.

In this sample, this clonotype turned up many times. The genes are TRBV27 and TRBJ2-7, with 10 bases fitting TRBD2. The germline V gene has CDR1 MNHEY and CDR2 SMNVEV (reference sequence). The CDR3 runs to 19 residues. V shed 3 bases, J shed 4 bases, and the junction held 18 bases outside the gene matches. DNA for the CDR3: TGTGCCAGCAGTTTTAAGGGTTGGGTAGCGGGAGGTCCGGTGTACGAGCAGTACTTC. It specifies CASSFKGWVAGGPVYEQYF.

The sample holds many counts of this clonotype. V usage is TRBV28 and J usage is TRBJ2-5; 7 bases agree with TRBD2. The CDR3 covers 15 residues. From germline, CDR1 is MDHEN and CDR2 SYDVKM. V shed 6 bases, J shed 7 bases, and the junction held 14 bases outside the gene matches. The CDR3 sequence: CASSPPEGGDRTQYF. The CDR3 DNA follows: TGTGCCAGCAGCCCTCCAGAGGGAGGGGATAGGACCCAGTACTTC. Full variable domain (remainder filled in from reference TRBV28 and TRBJ2-5): DVKVTQSSRYLVKRTGEKVFLECVQDMDHENMFWYRQDPGLGLRLIYFSYDVKMKEKGDIPEGYSVSREKKERFSLILESASTNQTSMYLCASSPPEGGDRTQYFGPGTRLLVL.

This clonotype was seen more than once but under ten times. This sequence joins TRBV19 and TRBJ2-5, with D possibly matching TRBD2 (5 bases). Trimming stripped 8 bases from V and 4 bases from J, with 20 bases between. The CDR3 length is 15 residues. Germline CDR1 is LNHDA and CDR2 is SQIVND (reference sequence). Here the CDR3 DNA reads TGTGCCAGTCGACCTCGTATTGGAGGCTTAGAGACCCAGTACTTC. Translating it yields CASRPRIGGLETQYF.

With regard to this clonotype: Given a much more abundant clone one base away, this may be a read error. The CDR3 spells CASSSLGAASSYEQFF. DNA of the CDR3: TGTGCCAGCAGTTCCCTCGGGGCAGCGAGCTCCTACGAGCAGTTCTTC. The chain couples TRBV28 to TRBJ2-1; D may match TRBD1 or TRBD2 (5 bases each). The CDR3 totals 16 residues. V gave up 4 bases and J gave up 10 bases, with 23 bases separating them. Germline lookup yields CDR1 MDHEN and CDR2 SYDVKM.

This clonotype showed up many times. V and J are TRBV12-3 or TRBV12-4 and TRBJ2-7; the match to TRBD1 covers 8 bases. With V trimmed by 3 bases and J by 5 bases, 6 bases remained unmatched. The CDR3 runs 14 residues. As DNA, the CDR3 is TGTGCCAGCAGTTTGACCACAGGGGGTAACGAGCAGTACTTC. This sequence encodes CASSLTTGGNEQYF.

This clonotype was observed many times. This sequence joins TRBV28 and TRBJ1-5, with 10 bases aligning to TRBD1. Per germline, CDR1 MDHEN and CDR2 SYDVKM. Trimming took 5 bases from V and 5 from J; bases not matched to a gene: 3. This CDR3 spans 14 amino acids. CDR3 bases: TGTGCCAGCAGTGAGGACAGGGGGGATCAGCCCCAGCATTTT. Translated, it gives CASSEDRGDQPQHF.

This clonotype was found once. In this CDR3 the conserved last residue, phenylalanine or tryptophan, is missing, so a read error is likely. No DNA is shown, since the ends of the CDR3 on it are uncertain; the CDR3 is the one TCRdb lists. V usage is TRBV11-2 and J usage is TRBJ2-1; the table gives TRBD1 as D, unverified against the DNA. Germline CDR1 is SGHAT and CDR2 is FQNNGV. The CDR3 is 13 amino acids long, termini counted. This CDR3 reads CASRGTGLDEHFI.

This clonotype has a handful of counts. Just one base apart from a much larger clone, this may be a read error. The J gene is TRBJ2-3, the V gene TRBV19; D remains ambiguous. Trimming pared 5 bases from V and 0 bases from J, leaving 27 bases between. The germline CDR1 and CDR2 sequences are LNHDA and SQIVND (reference sequence). The CDR3 consists of 20 residues. In DNA, the CDR3 is TGTGCCAGTAGTGTCCTGGGGAAGTTCGTCGGCTGGGCGAGCACAGATACGCAGTATTTT. Encoded protein: CASSVLGKFVGWASTDTQYF.

This clonotype has a count of ten or more. This chain uses TRBV20-1 with TRBJ2-3; D is ambiguous. Trimming stripped 6 bases from V and 2 bases from J, with 18 bases between. CDR1 is DFQATT, CDR2 SNEGSKA, per germline (reference sequence). The CDR3 has 15 amino acids. This CDR3 is CSAPVGGHSTDTQYF. The CDR3 region has the DNA TGCAGTGCCCCGGTTGGTGGTCATTCCACAGATACGCAGTATTTT.

This clonotype came up many times. The V call is TRBV6-2 or TRBV6-3, the J call TRBJ1-2, with D possibly TRBD1 on 6 matching bases. V was shortened by 1 base and J by 3 bases, with 12 bases between the two germline ends. Per germline, CDR1 MNHEY and CDR2 SVGEGT. CDR3 length: 15 residues. The CDR3 sequence is CASSYLAGVDYGYTF. CDR3 sequence (DNA): TGTGCCAGCAGTTACTTAGCAGGGGTGGACTATGGCTACACCTTC.